This T cell receptor beta chain came from a study of T cell responses to AZD1222 COVID-19 vaccine. CDR1 and CDR2 (germline): MNHNS, SASEGT. Deletions cut 10 bases from V and 0 bases from J, with 15 bases between. This CDR3 is built from 14 residues. Sequenced by immunoSEQ multiplex PCR; TCRdb stores in-frame clones only, minus some. The sample holds roughly 140,000 clones, roughly 90% seen once. As regards this clone: Its specificity is not known.

Regarding the study as a whole: Regions left unmutated in variants are reportedly the target of nearly half of spike-specific TCRs.

This specimen was peripheral blood, taken 28 days after the second AZD1222 dose. The chain is built from TRBV6-1 and TRBJ1-1; the D is unclear. This clonotype was sampled from an adult who received the AZD1222 COVID-19 vaccine. CDR3 DNA sequence: TGTGCCACCCGGTTGGAGGCAGTGAACACTGAAGCTTTCTTT. Translation gives CATRLEAVNTEAFF.